Following are 8 T cell receptor beta chains from one sample sequenced in a study of T cells after yellow fever vaccination. Via MiXCR, TCRdb re-called the 5' RACE reads, giving one row per CDR3 protein. The sample records roughly 26,000 distinct CDR3 sequences, 4.5% to 7% being singletons. Source: PBMCs, either bulk or a sorted T-cell subset (CD4+, CD8+, memory, or dextramer-sorted; not recorded which), taken 15 days after the yellow fever booster vaccination. These receptors all stem from a man in his thirties or forties who received the YFV17D yellow fever vaccine.

The sample holds many counts of this clonotype. V gene TRBV12-3 or TRBV12-4 combines with J gene TRBJ1-5; maybe TRBD1 (5 bases). The germline V and J ends were trimmed by 2 bases and 7 bases, with 12 bases remaining between them. This CDR3 spans 14 amino acids. The CDR3 region is CASSLRDLRQPQHF. CDR3 nucleotide sequence: TGTGCCAGCAGTTTACGGGACCTAAGGCAGCCCCAGCATTTT.

Points on this clonotype: Since a much larger clone is just one base distant, this may be a read error. The chain recombines TRBV20-1 with TRBJ2-5, with TRBD1 as a possible D gene (6 bases). V dropped 4 bases and J dropped 5 bases, with 17 bases sitting between them. CDR3 size: 14 residues. The germline gives CDR1 DFQATT, CDR2 SNEGSKA (reference sequence). This chain's CDR3 is CSATRTAKHETQYF. The CDR3 coding sequence is TGCAGTGCTACCCGGACAGCCAAACATGAGACCCAGTACTTC.

This clonotype has ten or more counts. The V and J genes are TRBV30 and TRBJ2-7; a possible D gene is TRBD1 (6 bases). The CDR3 is 13 amino acids. CDR1 and CDR2 (germline): GTSNPN, SVGIG (reference sequence). V lost 1 base, J lost 4 bases, and 11 bases lay in between. The CDR3 loop reads CAWSDLTGYEQYF. CDR3 in DNA: TGTGCCTGGAGTGACCTCACAGGGTACGAGCAGTACTTC.

This clonotype was counted at least ten times. V usage is TRBV9 and J usage is TRBJ1-1, with D tentatively TRBD1 (6 bases). With 5 bases removed from V and 8 bases from J, the gap between germline ends came to 13 bases. Germline CDR1 is SGDLS and CDR2 is YYNGEE. This CDR3 contains 12 residues. In DNA form, the CDR3 reads TGTGCCAGCAGTGGGGATCAGGGGGAAGCTTTCTTT. Amino acids: CASSGDQGEAFF.

In its sample, this clonotype was seen a few times. The chain carries TRBV20-1 and TRBJ2-5; 10 bases fit TRBD2. This CDR3 contains 16 residues. The germline CDR1 and CDR2 sequences are DFQATT and SNEGSKA (reference sequence). Losses at the gene ends were 4 bases for V and 5 bases for J; bases not matched to a gene: 13. CDR3 coding DNA: TGCAGTGCTACCCCCGCTAGCGGGAGTGTCGAGGAGACCCAGTACTTC. This gives the protein CSATPASGSVEETQYF.

This clonotype was detected only a few times. V gene TRBV4-2 combines with J gene TRBJ1-5, with a possible D match to TRBD1 (6 bases). The germline CDR1 and CDR2 sequences are LGHNA and YNFKEQ. This CDR3 is built from 17 residues. Trimming cost V 4 bases and J 0 bases, with 16 bases left between them. CDR3 sequence: CASSREDSPYSNQPQHF. As DNA, the CDR3 is TGTGCCAGCAGCCGGGAGGACAGTCCTTATAGCAATCAGCCCCAGCATTTT.

This clonotype was seen repeatedly, ten times or more. The CDR3 here is CASSDNSLVGIEQFF. CDR3 bases: TGTGCCAGCAGTGACAACAGCCTCGTGGGCATTGAGCAGTTCTTC. The chain links TRBV6-1 to TRBJ2-1; D remains unclear. CDR1 and CDR2 from the germline V gene are MNHNS and SASEGT. Trimming left V 3 bases short and J 9 bases short, with 18 bases between. The CDR3 runs 15 residues.

This clonotype occurred many times. The chain is built from TRBV20-1 and TRBJ2-1, with D uncertain. Germline-derived CDR1 and CDR2 are DFQATT and SNEGSKA (reference sequence). V lost 2 bases to trimming and J lost 1 base, with 9 bases between them. CDR3 size: 14 residues. The CDR3 loop is CSARLFGSYNEQFF. Written as DNA, the CDR3 is TGCAGTGCTAGACTCTTTGGTTCCTACAATGAGCAGTTCTTC.